One sample yielded the 17 T cell receptor beta chains listed below, sequenced in a study of OX40 agonist ivuxolimab in advanced cancers. Using immunoSEQ multiplex PCR, the repertoire was profiled, and TCRdb retains in-frame clones only, with some absent. The sample shows about 59,000 clones, approximately 92% of them seen only once. The source material was CD4+ or CD8+ T cells sorted from blood, sampled in a trial of the OX40 agonist ivuxolimab. Receptor source: an adult with an advanced solid tumor such as melanoma, head and neck, liver or kidney cancer.

The V call is TRBV30, the J call TRBJ1-6; 11 bases align to TRBD1. Germline V gives CDR1 GTSNPN, CDR2 SVGIG (reference sequence). This CDR3 is built from 14 residues. Unmatched junction bases numbered 5, after V lost 4 bases and J lost 9 bases. The CDR3 nucleotides read TGTGCCTGGACATACGGACAGGGGGCTTCACCCCTCCACTTT. Amino acid sequence: CAWTYGQGASPLHF. The full variable domain, its missing parts supplied by reference TRBV30 and TRBJ1-6, is SQTIHQWPATLVQPVGSPLSLECTVEGTSNPNLYWYRQAAGRGLQLLFYSVGIGQISSEVPQNLSASRPQDRQFILSSKKLLLSDSGFYLCAWTYGQGASPLHFGNGTRLTVT.

This chain connects TRBV15 to TRBJ1-5, with 7 bases that match TRBD1. The junction had 5 bases not matched to a gene; V was cut back by 1 base and J by 5 bases. From germline, CDR1 is LNHNV and CDR2 YYDKDF (reference sequence). The CDR3 runs 15 residues. CDR3 protein: CATSRAGRGDQPQHF. The CDR3 bases are TGTGCCACCAGCAGAGCGGGCAGGGGGGATCAGCCCCAGCATTTT. The full variable domain, completed using reference TRBV15 and TRBJ1-5, is DAMVIQNPRYQVTQFGKPVTLSCSQTLNHNVMYWYQQKSSQAPKLLFHYYDKDFNNEADTPDNFQSRRPNTSFCFLDIRSPGLGDTAMYLCATSRAGRGDQPQHFGDGTRLSIL.

V gene TRBV16 combines with J gene TRBJ2-3; D is undetermined. Germline values: CDR1 KGHSY, CDR2 FQNENV. Trimming took 0 bases from V and 5 from J, leaving 6 bases between them. The CDR3 is 13 residues long. CDR3 protein: CASSQSNIDTQYF. CDR3 DNA: TGTGCCAGCAGCCAATCGAATATAGATACGCAGTATTTT.

The rearrangement uses TRBV28 and TRBJ1-1; TRBD1 is a possible D gene (6 bases). V was cut by 1 base and J by 3 bases, with 9 bases left in between. Per germline, CDR1 MDHEN and CDR2 SYDVKM. CDR3 length: 14 amino acids. The CDR3 DNA follows: TGTGCCAGCAGTTTATTGACAGGCTACACTGAAGCTTTCTTT. Its translation is CASSLLTGYTEAFF.

The rearrangement joins TRBV13 to TRBJ2-7; D uncertain. The CDR3 runs 11 residues. V was trimmed by 6 bases and J by 2 bases, leaving 5 bases between them. Germline lookup yields CDR1 PRHDT and CDR2 FYEKMQ (reference sequence). The CDR3 here is CASSDAYEQYV. DNA for the CDR3: TGTGCCAGCAGTGATGCCTACGAGCAGTACGTC.

J is TRBJ2-5 and V is TRBV6-5; no firm D call. The CDR3 runs to 11 residues. Germline V lookup: CDR1 MNHEY, CDR2 SVGAGI. Trimming took 4 bases from V and 5 from J, leaving 5 bases between them. DNA for the CDR3: TGTGCCAGCAGTTCGTCCGAGACCCAGTACTTC. Translated, it gives CASSSSETQYF.

The chain carries TRBV5-5 and TRBJ2-2; D gene uncertain. V was clipped by 1 base and J by 5 bases, with 12 bases between them. The CDR3 consists of 15 residues. The germline V gene encodes CDR1 SGHKS and CDR2 YYEKEE (reference sequence). The CDR3 spells CASSLMTVHTGELFF. The DNA of the CDR3 is TGTGCCAGCAGCTTGATGACCGTGCATACCGGGGAGCTGTTTTTT. Using reference TRBV5-5 and TRBJ2-2 for the parts outside the CDR3, the full variable domain is DAGVTQSPTHLIKTRGQQVTLRCSPISGHKSVSWYQQVLGQGPQFIFQYYEKEERGRGNFPDRFSARQFPNYSSELNVNALLLGDSALYLCASSLMTVHTGELFFGEGSRLTVL.

A few counts support this clone. At the DNA level, this CDR3 is encoded by other sequences in the same sample as well. This rearrangement joins TRBV6-1 to TRBJ2-5, with TRBD2 matching over 9 bases. The CDR3 spans 16 residues. The ends lost 3 bases at V and 1 base at J; junction bases unmatched: 6. Germline loops: CDR1 MNHNS, CDR2 SASEGT. The CDR3 sequence: CASSELAGGPQETQYF. The DNA for the CDR3 is TGTGCCAGCAGTGAGCTTGCGGGGGGGCCCCAAGAGACCCAGTACTTC.

V usage is TRBV30 and J usage is TRBJ2-7; weak D call: TRBD2 (5 bases). Germline V gives CDR1 GTSNPN, CDR2 SVGIG (reference sequence). This CDR3 has 12 residues. Trimming removed 2 bases at V and 3 bases at J, with 8 bases between. The CDR3 DNA reads as TGTGCCTGGAGTCCCGGGGTCTACGAGCAGTACTTC. As protein: CAWSPGVYEQYF. The full variable domain, completed using reference TRBV30 and TRBJ2-7, is SQTIHQWPATLVQPVGSPLSLECTVEGTSNPNLYWYRQAAGRGLQLLFYSVGIGQISSEVPQNLSASRPQDRQFILSSKKLLLSDSGFYLCAWSPGVYEQYFGPGTRLTVT.

V is TRBV29-1 and J is TRBJ1-2; D is ambiguous. CDR1 and CDR2 from the germline V gene are SQVTM and ANQGSEA. Trimming removed 3 bases from V and 7 bases from J, with 15 bases in between. The length of the CDR3 is 13 residues. CDR3 region: CSVDKGESPGYTF. The CDR3 DNA is TGCAGCGTTGACAAGGGCGAAAGTCCTGGCTACACCTTC.

This clone was detected a few times. V is TRBV27 and J is TRBJ1-5; the D is unclear. The CDR3 runs to 14 residues. V was trimmed by 3 bases and J by 6 bases, leaving 12 bases between them. Germline lookup yields CDR1 MNHEY and CDR2 SMNVEV (reference sequence). This CDR3 is CASSLAGGSQPQHF. In DNA form, the CDR3 reads TGTGCCAGCAGTTTGGCTGGTGGGAGTCAGCCCCAGCATTTT.

V gene TRBV5-6 combines with J gene TRBJ1-5; no definite D call. CDR3 length: 14 residues. Germline V gene sequence: CDR1 SGHDT, CDR2 YYEEEE. The V end lost 3 bases, the J end lost 1 base, and 8 bases lay between the germline ends. The CDR3 DNA follows: TGTGCCAGCAGCTCGTGGACGAGCAATCAGCCCCAGCATTTT. Translated, it gives CASSSWTSNQPQHF.

The chain links TRBV7-9 to TRBJ2-1; no reliable D call. The CDR3 contains 13 residues. Germline-derived CDR1 and CDR2 are SEHNR and FQNEAQ (reference sequence). V dropped 2 bases and J dropped 3 bases, with 5 bases sitting between them. CDR3 nucleotides: TGTGCCAGCAGCTTAACGGACTACAATGAGCAGTTCTTC. Translating it yields CASSLTDYNEQFF.

The chain uses TRBV9 and TRBJ2-3; D is undetermined. Germline CDR1 is SGDLS and CDR2 is YYNGEE. V was clipped by 0 bases and J by 2 bases, with 10 bases between them. The CDR3 is made up of 15 amino acids. The CDR3 DNA reads TGTGCCAGCAGCGTAGGTGCCGGATTCACAGATACGCAGTATTTT. This translates into CASSVGAGFTDTQYF.

The chain uses TRBV28 and TRBJ2-1, with 7 bases that match TRBD1. V was clipped by 4 bases and J by 7 bases; unmatched bases: 10. The CDR3 contains 15 residues. CDR1 and CDR2 (germline): MDHEN, SYDVKM. The CDR3 spells CASSWTQGRSNEQFF. As DNA, the CDR3 is TGTGCCAGCAGTTGGACACAGGGGCGGAGTAATGAGCAGTTCTTC.

The genes are TRBV4-3 and TRBJ2-1, with TRBD2 matching 8 bases. V was pared by 1 base and J by 8 bases, with 10 bases of the junction left unmatched. The CDR3 length is 16 residues. Germline CDR1 reads LGHNA; CDR2 reads YSLEER. The CDR3 nucleotides are TGCGCCAGCAGCCAAGTTCCCCCGGGAGGGAGGGATGAGCAGTTCTTC. Translation gives CASSQVPPGGRDEQFF.

In this sample, this clone turned up once. V usage is TRBV27 and J usage is TRBJ1-6; D is unresolved. The CDR3 spans 14 residues. Germline CDR1 is MNHEY and CDR2 is SMNVEV (reference sequence). V was pared by 0 bases and J by 7 bases, with 7 bases between. The CDR3 coding sequence is TGTGCCAGCAGTTTATCGAGGTTCAATTCACCCCTCCACTTT. The encoded protein is CASSLSRFNSPLHF.